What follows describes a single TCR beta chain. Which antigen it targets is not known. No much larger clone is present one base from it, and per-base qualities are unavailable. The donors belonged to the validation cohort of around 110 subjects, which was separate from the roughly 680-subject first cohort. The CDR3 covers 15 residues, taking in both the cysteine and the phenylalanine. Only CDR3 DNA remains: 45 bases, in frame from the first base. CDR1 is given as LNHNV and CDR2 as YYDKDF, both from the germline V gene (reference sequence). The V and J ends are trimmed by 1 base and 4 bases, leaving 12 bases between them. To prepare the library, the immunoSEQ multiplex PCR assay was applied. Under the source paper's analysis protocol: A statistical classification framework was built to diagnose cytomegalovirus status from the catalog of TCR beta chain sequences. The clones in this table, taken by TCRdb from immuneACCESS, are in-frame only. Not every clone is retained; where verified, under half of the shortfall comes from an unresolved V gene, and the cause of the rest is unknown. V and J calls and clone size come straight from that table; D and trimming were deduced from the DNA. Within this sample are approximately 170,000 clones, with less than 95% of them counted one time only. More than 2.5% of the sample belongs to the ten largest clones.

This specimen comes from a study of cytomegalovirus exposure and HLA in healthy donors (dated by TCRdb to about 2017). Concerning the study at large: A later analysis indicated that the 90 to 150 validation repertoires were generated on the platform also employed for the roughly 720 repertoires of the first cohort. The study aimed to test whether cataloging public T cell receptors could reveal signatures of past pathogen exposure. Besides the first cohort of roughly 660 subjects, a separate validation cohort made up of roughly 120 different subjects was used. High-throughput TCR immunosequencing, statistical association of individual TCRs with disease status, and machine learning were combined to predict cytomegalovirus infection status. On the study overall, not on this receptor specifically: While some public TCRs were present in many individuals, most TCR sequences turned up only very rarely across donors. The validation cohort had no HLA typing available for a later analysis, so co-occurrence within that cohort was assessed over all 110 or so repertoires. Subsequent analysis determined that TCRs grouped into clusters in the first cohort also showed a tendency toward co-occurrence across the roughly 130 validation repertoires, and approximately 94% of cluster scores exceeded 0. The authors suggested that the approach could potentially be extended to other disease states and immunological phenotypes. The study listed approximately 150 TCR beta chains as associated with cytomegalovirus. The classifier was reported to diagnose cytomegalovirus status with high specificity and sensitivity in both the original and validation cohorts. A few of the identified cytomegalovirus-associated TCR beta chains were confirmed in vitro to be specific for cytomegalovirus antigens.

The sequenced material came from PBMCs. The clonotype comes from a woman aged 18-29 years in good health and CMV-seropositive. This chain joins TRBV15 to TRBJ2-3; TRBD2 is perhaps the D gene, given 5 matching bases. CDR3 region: CATSRGGSDPDTQYF. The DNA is TGTGCCACCAGCAGAGGAGGGAGTGACCCAGATACGCAGTATTTT.